These 18 T cell receptor beta chains came from one sample sequenced in a study of T cell changes during pregnancy in multiple sclerosis. TCRdb's copy holds only in-frame clones and misses some; the assay was immunoSEQ multiplex PCR. The sample lists some 77,000 clones, 75% to 90% occurring once. The material sequenced was peripheral blood, taken before pregnancy. Every receptor here comes from a female donor with multiple sclerosis, enrolled in a pregnancy study.

This sequence joins TRBV7-9 and TRBJ1-4; the D gene is possibly TRBD1 (6 bases). CDR1 is SEHNR and CDR2 is FQNEAQ in the germline V gene (reference sequence). This CDR3 contains 13 residues. Trimming pared 2 bases from V and 7 bases from J, leaving 8 bases between. CDR3 amino acids: CASSLRGGEKLFF. CDR3 nucleotide sequence: TGTGCCAGCAGCTTAAGAGGGGGTGAAAAACTGTTTTTT.

This chain joins TRBV5-1 and TRBJ2-7; 9 bases fit TRBD1. With V trimmed by 4 bases and J by 3 bases, 5 bases remained unmatched. Germline V gene sequence: CDR1 SGHRS, CDR2 YFSETQ. The CDR3 has 14 residues. In nucleotides, the CDR3 is TGCGCCAGCAGCACGGGACAGGGAAGCTACGAGCAGTACTTC. Translating gives CASSTGQGSYEQYF.

The chain uses TRBV18 and TRBJ1-5, with D possibly being TRBD1 (5 bases). Germline CDR1 KGHSH, CDR2 LQKENI. This CDR3 comprises 14 residues. The germline V and J ends were trimmed by 0 bases and 4 bases, with 7 bases remaining between them. CDR3 loop: CASSPPGGNQPQHF. CDR3 sequence (DNA): TGTGCCAGCTCACCACCGGGGGGGAATCAGCCCCAGCATTTT.

The V and J genes are TRBV6-5 and TRBJ2-7, with D uncertain. Germline CDR1 is MNHEY and CDR2 is SVGAGI. V was cut by 0 bases and J by 2 bases, with 8 bases left in between. CDR3 length: 14 amino acids. The CDR3: CASSYSLQAYEQYF. Written as DNA, the CDR3 is TGTGCCAGCAGTTACTCGCTGCAGGCCTACGAGCAGTACTTC.

The chain combines TRBV15 with TRBJ1-4; 8 bases are shared with TRBD1. This CDR3 comprises 16 residues. The trim removed 2 bases at V and 7 bases at J, leaving 9 bases unmatched. Germline V gene lookup returns CDR1 LNHNV and CDR2 YYDKDF (reference sequence). The CDR3 nucleotides read TGTGCCACCAGCAGAACCTCGGACAGGGTCTTTGAAAAACTGTTTTTT. This sequence encodes CATSRTSDRVFEKLFF.

This clone showed up just a few times. The chain has TRBV5-5 and TRBJ2-7; 8 positions match TRBD1. The CDR3 extends over 15 amino acids. The ends lost 4 bases at V and 3 bases at J; junction bases unmatched: 9. Germline CDR1 is SGHKS and CDR2 is YYEKEE (reference sequence). CDR3 DNA sequence: TGTGCCAGCAGCGTTTGGGGACAGGTCTACTACGAGCAGTACTTC. This encodes CASSVWGQVYYEQYF.

The rearrangement links TRBV7-8 to TRBJ2-7; no reliable D call. Germline V gene lookup returns CDR1 SGHVS and CDR2 FQNEAQ. The CDR3 length is 12 residues. V lost 3 bases and J 4 bases, leaving 7 bases between the germline ends. This chain's CDR3 is CASSLFSYEQYF. The DNA of the CDR3 is TGTGCCAGCAGCTTGTTTTCGTACGAGCAGTACTTC. Full variable domain (rest looked up from reference TRBV7-8 and TRBJ2-7): GAGVSQSPRYKVAKRGQDVALRCDPISGHVSLFWYQQALGQGPEFLTYFQNEAQLDKSGLPSDRFFAERPEGSVSTLKIQRTQQEDSAVYLCASSLFSYEQYFGPGTRLTVT.

The chain has TRBV7-2 and TRBJ2-3; a possible D gene is TRBD2 (5 bases). CDR1 and CDR2 from the germline V gene are SGHTA and FQGNSA. CDR3 length: 14 amino acids. Deletions cut 1 base from V and 5 bases from J, with 10 bases between. The CDR3 DNA follows: TGTGCCAGCAGCTTAGACGGGGTTGAAGATACGCAGTATTTT. Protein product: CASSLDGVEDTQYF.

The V call is TRBV5-1, the J call TRBJ1-5; D might be TRBD1 (5 bases). CDR1 SGHRS and CDR2 YFSETQ come from the germline V gene. The ends were cut back, 1 base at V and 6 bases at J, with 11 bases in the middle. There are 14 residues in the CDR3. The CDR3, as DNA: TGCGCCAGCAGCTTGTGGCAGGGCACTCAGCCCCAGCATTTT. Protein: CASSLWQGTQPQHF.

This chain joins TRBV14 and TRBJ2-1, with TRBD1 as a possible D gene (5 bases). Between the trimmed V and J ends, which lost 2 bases and 3 bases, there was a span of 14 bases. This CDR3 contains 16 residues. Germline-derived CDR1 and CDR2 are SGHDN and FVKESK. The CDR3 nucleotides are TGTGCCAGCAGCCAAAAGAAGGGGTTCTTCTACAATGAGCAGTTCTTC. It yields the protein CASSQKKGFFYNEQFF.

The chain joins TRBV14 to TRBJ2-3; 9 nucleotides align to TRBD1. CDR1 SGHDN and CDR2 FVKESK come from the germline V gene. Unmatched junction bases numbered 8, after V lost 2 bases and J lost 5 bases. The CDR3 covers 16 residues. The CDR3 loop is CASSQWKGQGLDTQYF. Written as DNA, the CDR3 is TGTGCCAGCAGCCAATGGAAGGGACAGGGCTTAGATACGCAGTATTTT.

CDR3 protein: CASSMEGYNSPLHF. The CDR3 nucleotides read TGTGCCAGTAGTATGGAGGGATATAATTCACCCCTCCACTTT. The chain employs TRBV19 and TRBJ1-6; the D is unclear. The CDR3 has 14 residues. Trimming cost V 3 bases and J 4 bases, with 7 bases left between them. The V gene's germline CDR1 is LNHDA and CDR2 SQIVND (reference sequence).

The chain links TRBV30 to TRBJ1-3; D is ambiguous. V was cut by 2 bases and J by 4 bases, with 12 bases left in between. Germline-derived CDR1 and CDR2 are GTSNPN and SVGIG (reference sequence). CDR3 size: 14 residues. In nucleotides, the CDR3 is TGTGCCTGGAGTCACATGGGAGGAGGAAACACCATATATTTT. Translating gives CAWSHMGGGNTIYF.

Concerning this clone itself: One end of the junction fails to match germline, which may point to a read error. This chain connects TRBV6-4 to TRBJ2-3; D may be TRBD2 (5 bases). CDR3 size: 15 residues. Germline values: CDR1 MRHNA, CDR2 SNTAGT. CDR3 sequence (DNA): TGTGCCGGCAGTGACGCCCGGGGTAGCACAGATACGCAGTATTTT. Its translation is CAGSDARGSTDTQYF.

This clone was counted once. V and J are TRBV5-5 and TRBJ2-1, with a tentative D call TRBD1 (7 bases). V was pared by 4 bases and J by 9 bases, with 11 bases between. Germline loops: CDR1 SGHKS, CDR2 YYEKEE (reference sequence). The CDR3 has 12 residues. CDR3: CASSQGGGEQFF. The CDR3 DNA reads as TGTGCCAGCAGCCAGGGGGGCGGTGAGCAGTTCTTC.

The chain employs TRBV27 and TRBJ2-5, with 8 bases matching TRBD2. V was pared by 3 bases and J by 7 bases, with 7 bases of the junction left unmatched. CDR3 length: 14 residues. Germline V gene sequence: CDR1 MNHEY, CDR2 SMNVEV (reference sequence). This CDR3 reads CASSFGGAGGTQYF. Here the CDR3 DNA reads TGTGCCAGCAGTTTCGGGGGGGCCGGTGGGACCCAGTACTTC.

The rearrangement uses TRBV10-3 and TRBJ1-1; 10 nucleotides line up with TRBD1. V lost 7 bases to trimming and J lost 11 bases; unmatched junction nucleotides: 7. Germline assignment: CDR1 ENHRY and CDR2 SYGVKD. The CDR3 loop spans 12 amino acids. The DNA of the CDR3 is TGTGCCATCAATTCCGGGACAGGGGTCGCTTTCTTT. Protein sequence: CAINSGTGVAFF.

The chain is built from TRBV11-3 and TRBJ2-5; TRBD1 aligns across 8 bases. The germline gives CDR1 SGHNT, CDR2 YENEEA. This CDR3 contains 14 residues. V lost 5 bases and J lost 4; bases outside the gene matches: 6. Written as DNA, the CDR3 is TGTGCCAGCAGCCTGGACAGGGCGGGAGAGACCCAGTACTTC. This codes for CASSLDRAGETQYF.